This T cell receptor beta chain was recovered during a study of T cell repertoires in cytomegalovirus infection. TCRdb passed the reads through MiXCR, listing each CDR3 protein once. The table records 680,000 or so distinct CDR3 sequences, less than 40% of them present only once. V shed 5 bases and J shed 4 bases, with 16 bases lying between them. The CDR3 is 15 residues long. CDR1 SGHTA and CDR2 FQGTGA come from the germline V gene. Sequences were obtained from PBMCs. This chain joins TRBV7-3 and TRBJ2-3, with a weak D call TRBD1 (5 bases). This TCR derives from a human donor in good health (CMV status not recorded). Some clones in this sample may be carry-over from other donors' samples. The CDR3 sequence: CASSQTAWGSDTQYF. The DNA for the CDR3 is TGTGCCAGCAGCCAGACCGCATGGGGCTCAGATACGCAGTATTTT.